This passage covers 21 T cell receptor beta chains from one sample sequenced in a study of metastatic and nonmetastatic thyroid tumors. No treatment had been given to any patient before thyroid surgery. TCRdb re-called the PCR reads through MiXCR. The table shows some 25,000 clones, with roughly 12% occurring only once. The sequenced sample was blood. These receptors came from a female donor with papillary thyroid cancer or a benign thyroid nodule (not recorded which). Some clones in this sample may be carry-over from other donors' samples.

The sample holds a few counts of this clone. The V and J genes are TRBV5-4 and TRBJ2-7; tentative D call: TRBD2 (7 bases). The CDR3 has 13 residues. Between the trimmed V and J ends, which lost 6 bases and 2 bases, there was a span of 12 bases. Germline loops: CDR1 SGHNT, CDR2 YYREEE (reference sequence). The CDR3 spells CASKKGGTYEQYF. In DNA, the CDR3 is TGTGCCAGCAAAAAGGGGGGGACCTACGAGCAGTACTTC. The full variable domain, its missing parts supplied by reference TRBV5-4 and TRBJ2-7, is ETGVTQSPTHLIKTRGQQVTLRCSSQSGHNTVSWYQQALGQGPQFIFQYYREEENGRGNFPPRFSGLQFPNYSSELNVNALELDDSALYLCASKKGGTYEQYFGPGTRLTVT.

This clone is medium-sized within its sample. This CDR3 reads CASFAGTGGYEQYF. As DNA, the CDR3 is TGTGCCAGCTTCGCCGGGACAGGGGGGTACGAGCAGTACTTC. The rearrangement uses TRBV6-1 and TRBJ2-7, with TRBD1 matching over 11 bases. The CDR3 consists of 14 residues. The germline V gene encodes CDR1 MNHNS and CDR2 SASEGT. Unmatched junction bases numbered 7, after V lost 8 bases and J lost 4 bases.

Many counts were recorded for this clone. The gene calls are TRBV6-1 and TRBJ1-4; D perhaps matches TRBD1 (5 bases). Germline V CDR1 and CDR2: MNHNS, SASEGT. V shed 5 bases and J shed 4 bases, with 14 bases lying between them. CDR3 length equals 15 residues. CDR3 protein: CASSRAAGNNEKLFF. CDR3 nucleotide sequence: TGTGCCAGCAGTAGGGCGGCAGGGAATAATGAAAAACTGTTTTTT.

There are many counts of this clone. In nucleotides, the CDR3 is TGTGCCTGGAGTCCGACTAGCGCCCGATCCTACAATGAGCAGTTCTTC. This encodes CAWSPTSARSYNEQFF. This chain links TRBV30 with TRBJ2-1; 8 bases match TRBD2. The CDR3 covers 16 residues. The germline CDR1 and CDR2 sequences are GTSNPN and SVGIG (reference sequence). The V gene end was trimmed by 2 bases and the J gene end by 1 base; junction bases not matched to a gene: 7.

This clone appeared many times. The CDR3 is CASSFPGTYEQYF. DNA of the CDR3: TGCGCCAGCAGCTTTCCAGGGACCTACGAGCAGTACTTC. This chain uses TRBV5-1 with TRBJ2-7; a weak D match, TRBD1 (5 bases). Trimming pared 2 bases from V and 2 bases from J, leaving 8 bases between. CDR1 is SGHRS and CDR2 is YFSETQ in the germline V gene. CDR3 length: 13 residues.

This clone was recorded many times. The same CDR3 is also encoded by other DNA sequences in this sample. V and J are TRBV28 and TRBJ1-2; D might be TRBD1 (6 bases). The CDR3 runs to 16 residues. The V end was cut by 2 bases, the J end by 4 bases, with 17 bases between. CDR1 and CDR2 (germline): MDHEN, SYDVKM. The CDR3 is CASSLAEGGGSYGYTF. DNA of the CDR3: TGTGCCAGCAGTTTAGCGGAGGGGGGGGGGTCCTATGGCTACACCTTC.

This clone was seen a handful of times. This rearrangement joins TRBV19 to TRBJ2-7, with D perhaps matching TRBD1 (6 bases). Germline CDR1 is LNHDA and CDR2 is SQIVND (reference sequence). Trimming shortened V by 6 bases and J by 3 bases, and 18 bases separated the two germline ends. The CDR3 has 15 amino acids. The chain's CDR3 is CASRTRDIEVYEQYF. CDR3 coding DNA: TGTGCCAGTAGAACCCGGGACATAGAAGTCTACGAGCAGTACTTC.

This clone showed up many times. V gene TRBV11-3 combines with J gene TRBJ2-1, with 9 bases that match TRBD2. J was trimmed by 7 bases and V by 3 bases; bases with no gene match: 4. The V gene's germline CDR1 is SGHNT and CDR2 YENEEA. This CDR3 region has 14 residues. In DNA, the CDR3 is TGTGCCAGCAGCTTCGGCGGGAGGGTGAATGAGCAGTTCTTC. It translates to CASSFGGRVNEQFF.

This clone was counted many times. V is TRBV27 and J is TRBJ1-5, with TRBD1 identical over 7 bases. The CDR3 is 15 residues long. The germline CDR1 and CDR2 sequences are MNHEY and SMNVEV (reference sequence). With 2 bases clipped from V and 4 bases from J, the junction kept 5 bases outside the gene matches. CDR3: CASSLEGARNQPQHF. The CDR3 region has the DNA TGTGCCAGCAGTTTAGAGGGGGCGCGGAATCAGCCCCAGCATTTT.

The gene calls are TRBV6-5 and TRBJ2-7; the D gene could be TRBD1 or TRBD2 (5 bases each). Germline CDR1 MNHEY, CDR2 SVGAGI. V was shortened by 2 bases and J by 5 bases, with 25 bases between the two germline ends. The CDR3 runs to 18 residues. This chain's CDR3 is CASSYPGTRRIPGHEQYF. CDR3 in DNA: TGTGCCAGCAGTTACCCTGGGACCCGAAGGATTCCGGGGCACGAGCAGTACTTC.

This clone occurred many times. The V gene is TRBV28, the J gene TRBJ1-4; D unclear. CDR1 and CDR2 from the germline V gene are MDHEN and SYDVKM. Trimming took off 7 bases at V and 8 bases at J, with 17 bases between the two ends. This CDR3 spans 14 amino acids. The CDR3 is CASKGGLLVEKLFF. The DNA of the CDR3 is TGTGCCAGCAAGGGAGGTTTGTTGGTAGAAAAACTGTTTTTT.

The sample holds many counts of this clone. The J gene is TRBJ2-1, the V gene TRBV20-1, with 9 bases lining up with TRBD1. J lost 6 bases, V lost 6 bases, and 12 bases had no gene match. Germline V gives CDR1 DFQATT, CDR2 SNEGSKA (reference sequence). CDR3 length: 15 amino acids. The CDR3 DNA follows: TGCAGTGCCAGTCTTATAGGGACAGGGAGCAATGAGCAGTTCTTC. Residues: CSASLIGTGSNEQFF.

This clone was seen at least ten times. The chain couples TRBV14 to TRBJ2-1, with D perhaps TRBD2 (6 bases). This CDR3 spans 15 amino acids. From germline, CDR1 is SGHDN and CDR2 FVKESK. V was cut by 0 bases and J by 9 bases, with 15 bases left in between. The CDR3 DNA reads TGTGCCAGCAGCCAAGATAGCCGGGGGTGGGGTGAGCAGTTCTTC. Translated: CASSQDSRGWGEQFF. The full variable domain, with the rest looked up from reference TRBV14 and TRBJ2-1, is EAGVTQFPSHSVIEKGQTVTLRCDPISGHDNLYWYRRVMGKEIKFLLHFVKESKQDESGMPNNRFLAERTGGTYSTLKVQPAELEDSGVYFCASSQDSRGWGEQFFGPGTRLTVL.

This clone was picked up many times. The chain has TRBV4-1 and TRBJ1-4; 8 nucleotides match TRBD1. CDR1 and CDR2 (germline): MGHRA, YSYEKL. V lost 0 bases to trimming and J lost 8 bases; unmatched junction nucleotides: 14. The CDR3 is made up of 18 amino acids. CDR3 amino acids: CASSQDAGGEAPKEKLFF. CDR3 coding DNA: TGCGCCAGCAGCCAAGATGCAGGGGGCGAGGCGCCCAAAGAAAAACTGTTTTTT.

This clone has more than one count but fewer than ten. This may be a read error, as it is one base from a much larger clone. The rearrangement joins TRBV2 to TRBJ2-4; 7 bases are shared with TRBD2. The CDR3 consists of 12 residues. Germline CDR1 reads SNHLY; CDR2 reads FYNNEI. The ends lost 7 bases at V and 6 bases at J; junction bases unmatched: 3. The CDR3 DNA follows: TGTGCCAGCACGTCGGGGGGAAACATTCAGTACTTC. It is translated as CASTSGGNIQYF.

This clone was observed many times. V is TRBV20-1 and J is TRBJ2-3, with 7 bases aligning to TRBD2. Germline CDR1 and CDR2: DFQATT and SNEGSKA (reference sequence). The CDR3 runs to 14 residues. Trimming at V came to 1 base and at J to 4 bases, leaving 5 bases not matched to a gene. This chain's CDR3 is CSARGLAVPDTQYF. DNA for the CDR3: TGCAGTGCTAGAGGGCTAGCGGTCCCAGATACGCAGTATTTT.

This clone was detected many times. The rearrangement uses TRBV20-1 and TRBJ1-6; no definite D call. The V end lost 0 bases, the J end lost 8 bases, and 14 bases lay between the germline ends. This CDR3 region has 15 residues. Germline assignment: CDR1 DFQATT and CDR2 SNEGSKA (reference sequence). CDR3 loop: CSARDSNTGHSPLHF. The CDR3 DNA reads as TGCAGTGCTAGAGATTCGAACACGGGCCATTCACCCCTCCACTTT.

The CDR3 protein is CSAPTENTEAFF. The DNA of the CDR3 is TGCAGTGCCCCTACAGAGAACACTGAAGCTTTCTTT. V usage is TRBV20-1 and J usage is TRBJ1-1, with no clear D. The CDR3 runs to 12 residues. The V and J ends lost 6 bases and 1 base respectively, with 9 bases between them. Germline lookup yields CDR1 DFQATT and CDR2 SNEGSKA (reference sequence).

In its sample, this clone was seen many times. The chain employs TRBV3-1 and TRBJ2-5; unclear D gene. Trimming pared 5 bases from V and 10 bases from J, leaving 14 bases between. This CDR3 region has 12 residues. Germline-derived CDR1 and CDR2 are LGHDT and YNNKEL (reference sequence). The CDR3 reads CASSAIGTLQYF. CDR3 DNA sequence: TGTGCCAGCAGCGCTATAGGCACCCTCCAGTACTTC.

This chain joins TRBV5-4 and TRBJ2-2; no clear D gene. Trimming stripped 0 bases from V and 3 bases from J, with 12 bases between. The CDR3 is 16 amino acids. The germline CDR1 and CDR2 sequences are SGHNT and YYREEE (reference sequence). CDR3 sequence (DNA): TGTGCCAGCAGCTTGGGGATAAGTTCCTACACCGGGGAGCTGTTTTTT. Its protein is CASSLGISSYTGELFF.

This clone has a count of ten or more. The chain couples TRBV6-1 to TRBJ1-1; TRBD1 matches at 8 bases. The V gene's germline CDR1 is MNHNS and CDR2 SASEGT. Unmatched junction bases numbered 11, after V lost 6 bases and J lost 11 bases. The CDR3 is 13 residues long. CDR3 amino acids: CASRRPGQAPAFF. In DNA, the CDR3 is TGTGCCAGCAGACGCCCGGGACAGGCTCCTGCTTTCTTT.